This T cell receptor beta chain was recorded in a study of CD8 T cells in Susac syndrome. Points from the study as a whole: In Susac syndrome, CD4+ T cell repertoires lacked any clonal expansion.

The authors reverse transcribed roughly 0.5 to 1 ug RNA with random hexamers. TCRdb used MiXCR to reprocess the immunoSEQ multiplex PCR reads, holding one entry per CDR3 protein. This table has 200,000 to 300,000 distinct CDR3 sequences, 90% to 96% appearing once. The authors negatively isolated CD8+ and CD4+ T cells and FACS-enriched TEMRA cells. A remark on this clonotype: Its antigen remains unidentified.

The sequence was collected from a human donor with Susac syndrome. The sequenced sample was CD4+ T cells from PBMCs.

CDR3 in DNA: TGCGCCAGCAGCCATATCGTGACAGGGGGGTCCTCTGGGGCCAACGTCCTGACTTTC. Protein product: CASSHIVTGGSSGANVLTF. J is TRBJ2-6 and V is TRBV4-1; 9 nucleotides align to TRBD1. With 3 bases clipped from V and 0 bases from J, the junction kept 9 bases outside the gene matches. Germline V CDR1 and CDR2: MGHRA, YSYEKL. This CDR3 spans 19 amino acids.